These 22 T cell receptor beta chains originate from one sample sequenced in a study of T cell clonality in common variable immunodeficiency. TCRdb's copy holds only in-frame clones and misses some; the assay was immunoSEQ multiplex PCR. The sample includes around 39,000 clones, none of them occurring once. Sample: peripheral blood mononuclear cells. These receptors all stem from a person aged 18-70 years in good health.

This clone was picked up many times. Read data end 3 residues before the CDR3 end; the end is taken from the germline J gene. V is TRBV28 and J is TRBJ2-7; 11 nucleotides align to TRBD2. The CDR3 consists of 15 residues. Germline V gene data show CDR1 as MDHEN and CDR2 as SYDVKM. The V gene end was trimmed by 5 bases and the J gene end by 2 bases; junction bases not matched to a gene: 5. CDR3 DNA, as far as it was read: TGTGCCAGCAGTACCCTACTAGCGGGAGCCTACGAG. It codes for CASSTLLAGAYE. The entire CDR3 protein is CASSTLLAGAYEQYF. Variable domain in full (rest from reference TRBV28 and TRBJ2-7): DVKVTQSSRYLVKRTGEKVFLECVQDMDHENMFWYRQDPGLGLRLIYFSYDVKMKEKGDIPEGYSVSREKKERFSLILESASTNQTSMYLCASSTLLAGAYEQYFGPGTRLTVT.

This clone was counted many times. Read sequence stops 3 residues before the CDR3 end, and the germline J gene provides the missing end. This chain uses TRBV4-1 with TRBJ2-3; no definite D call. Trimming removed 4 bases from V and 2 bases from J, with 13 bases in between. CDR1 is MGHRA, CDR2 YSYEKL, per germline. The CDR3 runs 15 residues. CDR3 DNA (partial): TGCGCCAGCAGCCGAGACATCGCGCCCACAGATACG. Its translation: CASSRDIAPTDT. The full CDR3 reads CASSRDIAPTDTQYF.

As concerns this clone: This sequence may be a read error, since a much larger clone differs from it by one base. The read terminates 3 residues before the CDR3 end, so the remaining end is supplied by the germline J gene. This rearrangement joins TRBV5-1 to TRBJ1-4; perhaps TRBD1 as D (6 bases). The CDR3 length is 16 residues. From germline, CDR1 is SGHRS and CDR2 YFSETQ. CDR3 DNA, as far as it was read: TGCGCCAGCAGCTCTGGGGCTCGGACAGAGAATGAAAGA. Translated, it gives CASSSGARTENER. The whole CDR3 sequence reads CASSSGARTENERLFF. Full variable domain (remainder filled in from reference TRBV5-1 and TRBJ1-4): KAGVTQTPRYLIKTRGQQVTLSCSPISGHRSVSWYQQTPGQGLQFLFEYFSETQRNKGNFPGRFSGRQFSNSRSEMNVSTLELGDSALYLCASSSGARTENERLFFGSGTQLSVL.

This clone came up many times. The observed sequence ends 3 residues before the CDR3 terminus, with the missing tail filled in from the germline J gene. This chain uses TRBV5-1 with TRBJ1-6; D unresolved. V lost 4 bases, J lost 5 bases, and 4 bases lay in between. In germline, CDR1 is SGHRS, CDR2 YFSETQ. The CDR3 covers 12 residues. CDR3 region: CASSRDNSPLHF. The part of the CDR3 DNA that was read is TGCGCCAGCAGCCGTGATAATTCACCC.

Points on this clone: The read falls 3 residues short of the CDR3 end, and the missing part is taken from the germline J gene. V is TRBV7-9 and J is TRBJ2-1; D gene ambiguous. Germline values: CDR1 SEHNR, CDR2 FQNEAQ (reference sequence). This CDR3 contains 13 residues. Trimming removed 1 base from V and 6 bases from J, with 7 bases in between. The CDR3 spells CASSLGGFNEQFF. The part of the CDR3 DNA that was read is TGTGCCAGCAGCTTAGGAGGTTTCAATGAG.

This clone has ten or more counts. The read gets to within 3 residues of the CDR3 end, and the germline J gene fills in the rest. The chain uses TRBV5-1 and TRBJ2-7; 9 bases are a match to TRBD1. Germline V gene lookup returns CDR1 SGHRS and CDR2 YFSETQ. After removal of 0 bases from V and 5 bases from J, the junction contained 0 bases not matched to a gene. The CDR3 extends over 13 amino acids. CDR3 loop: CASSLGQGDEQYF. The sequenced CDR3 bases are TGCGCCAGCAGCTTGGGACAGGGGGACGAG.

This clone was detected ten times or more. The CDR3 end lies 3 residues beyond the end of the read and is filled in from the germline J gene. The J gene is TRBJ1-5, the V gene TRBV5-1; D is unresolved. Trimming cost V 0 bases and J 7 bases, with 8 bases left between them. The CDR3 is 13 residues long. Germline V lookup: CDR1 SGHRS, CDR2 YFSETQ. The chain's CDR3 is CASSLDPGQPQHF. The sequenced part of the CDR3 DNA is TGCGCCAGCAGCTTGGACCCGGGGCAGCCC.

This clone has a count of ten or more. The read terminates 3 residues before the CDR3 end, so the remaining end is supplied by the germline J gene. V usage is TRBV5-1 and J usage is TRBJ1-2; weak D call: TRBD1 (6 bases). V lost 4 bases and J lost 4, with 17 bases in between. The CDR3 sequence is 15 residues long. From germline, CDR1 is SGHRS and CDR2 YFSETQ. The sequenced CDR3 bases are TGCGCCAGCAGCCCAGGGGACCTCTCGGGCTATGGC. It is translated as CASSPGDLSGYG. The full CDR3 protein reads CASSPGDLSGYGYTF.

This clone showed up many times. Read sequence stops 3 residues before the CDR3 end, and the germline J gene provides the missing end. The J gene is TRBJ2-3, the V gene TRBV7-9, with D perhaps matching TRBD1 (5 bases). There are 15 residues in the CDR3. Germline V lookup: CDR1 SEHNR, CDR2 FQNEAQ (reference sequence). Deletions cut 1 base from V and 6 bases from J, with 14 bases between. CDR3 DNA (partial): TGTGCCAGCAGCTTAGGTATGGGGCGGCGGGATACG. Encoded protein: CASSLGMGRRDT. The CDR3 in full is CASSLGMGRRDTQYF.

In its sample, this clone ranks as medium-sized (0.01 to 0.1%). The observed sequence ends 3 residues before the CDR3 terminus, with the missing tail filled in from the germline J gene. V gene TRBV6-4 combines with J gene TRBJ2-6; unclear D gene. With 1 base removed from V and 0 bases from J, the gap between germline ends came to 7 bases. Per germline, CDR1 MRHNA and CDR2 SNTAGT. The CDR3 sequence is 16 residues long. Partial CDR3 DNA: TGTGCCAGCAGTGACTATTCTAGCTCTGGGGCCAACGTC. It is translated as CASSDYSSSGANV. Given in full, the CDR3 is CASSDYSSSGANVLTF.

The table lists this clone with many counts. The sequenced fragment ends 3 residues before the CDR3 boundary, so the rest is inferred from the germline J gene. This chain links TRBV10-3 with TRBJ1-2; TRBD1 agrees at 8 bases. Germline V gene data show CDR1 as ENHRY and CDR2 as SYGVKD. CDR3 length: 15 residues. CDR3 DNA (partial): TGTGCCATCAGTGAGTCTAAGGGACAGGTCGTACCC. Its translation: CAISESKGQVVP. The entire CDR3 is CAISESKGQVVPYTF.

This clone was counted at least ten times. The read halts 3 residues ahead of the CDR3 end, with the missing end drawn from the germline J gene. The chain is built from TRBV27 and TRBJ2-1, with D unresolved. CDR3 size: 14 residues. Germline CDR1 reads MNHEY; CDR2 reads SMNVEV (reference sequence). V lost 2 bases to trimming and J lost 0 bases, with 5 bases between them. The sequenced part of the CDR3 DNA is TGTGCCAGCAGTTTAGCGGTCTCCTACAATGAG. Translated: CASSLAVSYNE. Given in full, the CDR3 is CASSLAVSYNEQFF.

This clone was recorded many times. The CDR3 goes on 3 residues after the read ends, and that part is filled in from the germline J gene. V usage is TRBV12-3 or TRBV12-4 and J usage is TRBJ2-7; TRBD1 agrees at 10 bases. V lost 6 bases and J lost 2; bases outside the gene matches: 4. The CDR3 totals 14 residues. The CDR3 sequence: CASRRTGGTYEQYF. The covered CDR3 bases are TGTGCCAGCAGAAGGACAGGGGGGACCTACGAG.

This clone was recorded at least ten times. The missing CDR3 end, 3 residues past where the read stops, is filled in from the germline J gene. The rearrangement links TRBV20-1 to TRBJ1-1, with a tentative D call TRBD1 (5 bases). The V end lost 6 bases, the J end lost 1 base, and 9 bases lay between the germline ends. The CDR3 sequence is 12 residues long. Looked up from germline, CDR1 is DFQATT and CDR2 is SNEGSKA (reference sequence). CDR3 sequence reads: CSALTGNTEAFF. Partial CDR3 DNA: TGCAGTGCCCTTACAGGGAACACTGAA.

This clone was seen many times. The read finishes 3 residues shy of the CDR3 end, and the germline J gene is used to complete it. The rearrangement uses TRBV15 and TRBJ2-1; 8 bases line up with TRBD2. With V trimmed by 1 base and J by 5 bases, 4 bases remained unmatched. In germline, CDR1 is LNHNV, CDR2 YYDKDF (reference sequence). This CDR3 contains 15 residues. The DNA read from the CDR3 is TGTGCCACCAGCAGAGTACTAGCGGACGACAATGAG. Protein: CATSRVLADDNE. The CDR3 reads in full as CATSRVLADDNEQFF.

There are many counts of this clone. The read comes to an end 3 residues before the CDR3 does, leaving the germline J gene to fill in the end. The V call is TRBV4-1, the J call TRBJ2-7, with 9 bases fitting TRBD2. The CDR3 runs to 16 residues. The germline V gene has CDR1 MGHRA and CDR2 YSYEKL. The J segment lost 6 bases and the V segment lost 4 bases, leaving 13 bases of the junction unmatched. CDR3: CASSPRGTSNQGEQYF. CDR3 DNA, as far as it was read: TGCGCCAGCAGCCCCCGCGGGACTAGCAATCAGGGCGAG.

This clone has ten or more counts. Read sequence stops 3 residues before the CDR3 end, and the germline J gene provides the missing end. The chain recombines TRBV20-1 with TRBJ1-5; TRBD1 might be the D (5 bases). Germline V gene lookup returns CDR1 DFQATT and CDR2 SNEGSKA (reference sequence). Deletions cut 6 bases from V and 7 bases from J, with 13 bases between. The CDR3 contains 12 residues. The sequenced CDR3 bases are TGCAGTGCCCTGGGGGGTAACCAGCCC. Protein: CSALGGNQP. The complete CDR3 protein is CSALGGNQPQHF.

This clone has just a few counts. The CDR3 extends 3 residues past the end of the read, so its final part is completed from the germline J gene. The chain joins TRBV7-6 to TRBJ2-1; maybe TRBD1 (5 bases). This CDR3 is 12 amino acids long. V lost 3 bases and J 6 bases, leaving 6 bases between the germline ends. Germline CDR1 is SGHVS and CDR2 is FNYEAQ. CDR3 bases read: TGTGCCAGCAGCTTTGGGGCCAATGAG. Protein sequence: CASSFGANE. From start to end, the CDR3 is CASSFGANEQFF.

This clone was picked up many times. The read ends 3 residues before the CDR3 terminus; that terminus is restored from the germline J gene. The chain combines TRBV7-8 with TRBJ2-5; the match to TRBD1 covers 10 bases. The CDR3 runs 17 residues. Germline trimming cut 3 bases from V and 5 bases from J; bases unmatched to any gene: 12. Germline V CDR1 and CDR2: SGHVS, FQNEAQ. The CDR3 here is CASSFRDRGLAQETQYF. The CDR3 bases that were read are TGTGCCAGCAGCTTCCGGGACAGGGGATTAGCACAGGAGACC.

This clone came up many times. Read data end 3 residues before the CDR3 end; the end is taken from the germline J gene. The V gene is TRBV28, the J gene TRBJ2-7; D perhaps matches TRBD2 (5 bases). V lost 3 bases, J lost 6 bases, and 9 bases lay in between. CDR1 and CDR2 (germline): MDHEN, SYDVKM. The CDR3 is made up of 12 amino acids. CDR3 loop: CASSFRRGEQYF. The CDR3 DNA, read in part, is TGTGCCAGCAGTTTTCGCCGGGGCGAG. The entire variable domain, with the rest obtained from reference TRBV28 and TRBJ2-7, is as follows: DVKVTQSSRYLVKRTGEKVFLECVQDMDHENMFWYRQDPGLGLRLIYFSYDVKMKEKGDIPEGYSVSREKKERFSLILESASTNQTSMYLCASSFRRGEQYFGPGTRLTVT.

At least ten counts were recorded for this clone. The missing CDR3 end, 3 residues past where the read stops, is filled in from the germline J gene. The genes are TRBV12-3 or TRBV12-4 and TRBJ1-1; TRBD1 is a possible D gene (6 bases). Trimming removed 5 bases at V and 4 bases at J, with 14 bases between. There are 14 residues in the CDR3. CDR3 in amino acids: CASSLDRSLTEAFF. Incomplete CDR3 DNA: TGTGCCAGCAGTCTCGACAGGTCCCTCACTGAA.

At least ten counts were recorded for this clone. CDR3 residues: CASSVVASGTNEQFF. The CDR3 bases that were read are TGTGCCAGCAGCGTAGTGGCTAGCGGGACGAATGAG. The chain joins TRBV9 to TRBJ2-1; 9 positions match TRBD2. The read falls 3 residues short of the CDR3 end, and the missing part is taken from the germline J gene. The J segment lost 7 bases and the V segment lost 0 bases, leaving 5 bases of the junction unmatched. The CDR3 covers 15 residues. From germline, CDR1 is SGDLS and CDR2 YYNGEE.